This TCR beta chain was documented in a study of T cell repertoires in cytomegalovirus infection. Germline CDR1 and CDR2: SGHTA and FQGNSA. The CDR3 has 15 amino acids. V shed 4 bases, J shed 0 bases, and the junction held 4 bases outside the gene matches. Each CDR3 protein is one row after TCRdb ran MiXCR on the reads. This repertoire shows about 140,000 distinct CDR3 sequences, about 6.1% found once; its top ten account for roughly 18%. The sample holds many counts of this clonotype. The chain combines TRBV7-2 with TRBJ2-3; 7 bases agree with TRBD1. Sequencing input: PBMCs. The source of this sequence is a human donor in good health (CMV status not recorded). Some clones in this sample may be carry-over from other donors' samples. CDR3: CASSSRTGSTDTQYF. The CDR3 DNA follows: TGTGCCAGCAGCTCGAGGACAGGAAGCACAGATACGCAGTATTTT. Together with reference TRBV7-2 and TRBJ2-3, the CDR3 gives the full variable domain: GAGVSQSPSNKVTEKGKDVELRCDPISGHTALYWYRQSLGQGLEFLIYFQGNSAPDKSGLPSDRFSAERTGGSVSTLTIQRTQQEDSAVYLCASSSRTGSTDTQYFGPGTRLTVL.